This entry concerns a single TCR beta chain. The sample originates from a study of blood T cell repertoires in COVID-19. J lost 5 bases, V lost 4 bases, and 3 bases had no gene match. The CDR3 totals 14 residues. Germline V gene lookup returns CDR1 LNHDA and CDR2 SQIVND (reference sequence). Produced via immunoSEQ multiplex PCR; TCRdb's table is partial and in-frame only. This sample carries about 370,000 clones, approximately 92% of them seen once, and the ten largest clones take less than 1.2%. Donors in Cohort 3 who had recovered were those with two negative PCRs, healthcare professional clearance, or resolution of their symptoms.

The material sequenced was PBMCs or T cells enriched from blood (not recorded which). This TCR came from a man aged 18 to 30 who had recovered from COVID-19. The chain has TRBV19 and TRBJ2-2; 8 bases align to TRBD2. CDR3 nucleotide sequence: TGTGCCAGTAGTAAGCGGGAGTTTACCGGGGAGCTGTTTTTT. It encodes CASSKREFTGELFF.